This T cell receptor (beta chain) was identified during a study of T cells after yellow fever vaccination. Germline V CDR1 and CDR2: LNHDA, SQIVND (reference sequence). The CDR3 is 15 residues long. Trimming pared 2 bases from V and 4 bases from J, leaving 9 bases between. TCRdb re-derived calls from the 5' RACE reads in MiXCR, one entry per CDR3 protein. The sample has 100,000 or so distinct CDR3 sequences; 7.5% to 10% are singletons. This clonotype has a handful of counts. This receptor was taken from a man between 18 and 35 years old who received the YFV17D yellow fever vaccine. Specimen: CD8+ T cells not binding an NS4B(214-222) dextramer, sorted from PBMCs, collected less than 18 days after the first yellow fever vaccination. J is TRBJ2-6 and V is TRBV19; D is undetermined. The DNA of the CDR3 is TGTGCCAGTAGTATAAGAGCGACCGGGGCCAACGTCCTGACTTTC. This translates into CASSIRATGANVLTF.